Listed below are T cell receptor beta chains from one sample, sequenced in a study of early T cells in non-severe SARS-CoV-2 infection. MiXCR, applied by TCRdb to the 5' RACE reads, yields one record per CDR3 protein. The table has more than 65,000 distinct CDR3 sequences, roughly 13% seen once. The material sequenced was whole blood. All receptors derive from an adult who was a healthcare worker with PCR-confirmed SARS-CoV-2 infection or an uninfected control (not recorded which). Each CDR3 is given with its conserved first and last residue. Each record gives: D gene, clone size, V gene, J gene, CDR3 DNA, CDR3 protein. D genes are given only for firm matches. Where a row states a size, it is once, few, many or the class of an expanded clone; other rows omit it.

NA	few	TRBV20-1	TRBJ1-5	TGCAGTGCTAGGGAGTATAGCAATCAGCCCCAGCATTTT	CSAREYSNQPQHF
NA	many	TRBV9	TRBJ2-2	TGTGCCAGCAGCTCGCCGACAGACCTGAACACCGGGGAGCTGTTTTTT	CASSSPTDLNTGELFF
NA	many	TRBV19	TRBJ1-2	TGTGCCAGTAGTACTCAGGAAAGTTATGGCTACACCTTC	CASSTQESYGYTF
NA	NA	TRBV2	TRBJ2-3	TGTGCCAGCAGTGAAATCCATACGCAGTATTTT	CASSEIHTQYF
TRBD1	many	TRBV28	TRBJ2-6	TGTGCCAGCAGTTTGATTTTTGGACAGGGAAGCGGGGCCAACGTCCTGACTTTC	CASSLIFGQGSGANVLTF
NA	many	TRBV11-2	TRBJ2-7	TGTGCCAGCAGCTTCTGGCGGAGCTCCTACGAGCAGTACTTC	CASSFWRSSYEQYF
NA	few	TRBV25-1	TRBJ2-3	TGTGCCAGCAGTGAAGCCCCGACCACAGATACGCAGTATTTT	CASSEAPTTDTQYF
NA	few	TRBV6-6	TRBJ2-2	TGTGCCAGCAGTACCCGGTCCCCAGGTCGTGGCACCGGGGAGCTGTTTTTT	CASSTRSPGRGTGELFF
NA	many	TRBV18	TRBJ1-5	TGTGCCAGCTCACCGGACAGAAATCAGCCCCAGCATTTT	CASSPDRNQPQHF
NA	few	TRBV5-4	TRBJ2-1	TGTGCCAGCAGCTCGGACTACCTTGACAATGAGCAGTTCTTC	CASSSDYLDNEQFF
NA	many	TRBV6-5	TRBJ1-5	TGTGCCAGCAGCGCTTACAGGGAAGATCAGCCCCAGCATTTT	CASSAYREDQPQHF
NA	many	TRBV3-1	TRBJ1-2	TGTGCCAGCAGCCAACGGGGACGTGGGGCCTATGGCTACACCTTC	CASSQRGRGAYGYTF
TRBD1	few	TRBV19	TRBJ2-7	TGTGCCAGTAGTACCGGGACAGGGATCGCCTACGAGCAGTACTTC	CASSTGTGIAYEQYF
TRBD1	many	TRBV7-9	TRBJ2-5	TGTGCCAGCAGCCCAGGACAGGGAGAGACCCAGTACTTC	CASSPGQGETQYF
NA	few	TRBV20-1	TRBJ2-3	TGCAGTGCTAGAGACTGGACAACTACAGATACGCAGTATTTT	CSARDWTTTDTQYF
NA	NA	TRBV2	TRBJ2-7	TGTGCCAGCATTAAAAGTCGCAAGGGCTCGTCCTACGAGCAGTACTTC	CASIKSRKGSSYEQYF
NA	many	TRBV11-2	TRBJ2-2	TGTGCCAGCGGCACGACCCTAGAGGGGGAGCTGTTTTTT	CASGTTLEGELFF
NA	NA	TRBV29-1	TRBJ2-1	TGCAGCTTCGGGGACAACAATGAGCAGTTCTTC	CSFGDNNEQFF
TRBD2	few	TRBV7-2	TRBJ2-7	TGTGCCAGCAGCTTAATACTTGGCGGGGGAGACCTACGAGGGCAGTACTTC	CASSLILGGGDLRGQYF
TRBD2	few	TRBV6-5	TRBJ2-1	TGTGCCAGCAGTTACATGTCTAGCGGGGGGGCGTACGAGCAGTTCTTC	CASSYMSSGGAYEQFF
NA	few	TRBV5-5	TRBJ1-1	TGTGCCAGCAGACATACTCAGGGAGGTTGGGACACTGAAGCTTTCTTT	CASRHTQGGWDTEAFF
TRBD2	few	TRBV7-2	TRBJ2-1	TGTGCCAGCAGCTCCCCCGGGGGGGGGTTAGGGGAGCAGTTCTTC	CASSSPGGGLGEQFF
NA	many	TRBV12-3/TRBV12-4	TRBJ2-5	TGTGCCAGCAGTTCCCCCTGGGGGGATGAGACCCAGTACTTC	CASSSPWGDETQYF
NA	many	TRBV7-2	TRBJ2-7	TGTGCCAGCAGCCAAGATACAGGGTTCCTCTCCTACGAGCAGTACTTC	CASSQDTGFLSYEQYF
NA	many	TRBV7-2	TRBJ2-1	TGTGCCAGCAGCTTAACTAGCACCAAGTTCTTC	CASSLTSTKFF